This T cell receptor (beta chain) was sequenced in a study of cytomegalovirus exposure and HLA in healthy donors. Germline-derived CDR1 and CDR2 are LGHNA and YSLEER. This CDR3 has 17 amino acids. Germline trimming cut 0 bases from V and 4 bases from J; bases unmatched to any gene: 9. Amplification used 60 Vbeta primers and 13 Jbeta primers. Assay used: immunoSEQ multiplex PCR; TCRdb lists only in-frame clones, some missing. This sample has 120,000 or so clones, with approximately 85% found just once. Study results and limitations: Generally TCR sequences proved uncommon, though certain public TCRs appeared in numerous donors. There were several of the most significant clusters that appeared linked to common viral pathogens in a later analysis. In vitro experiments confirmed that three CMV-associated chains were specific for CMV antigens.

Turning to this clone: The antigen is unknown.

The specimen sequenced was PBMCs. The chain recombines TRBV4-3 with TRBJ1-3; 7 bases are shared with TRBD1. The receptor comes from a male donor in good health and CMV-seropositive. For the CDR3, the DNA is TGCGCCAGCAGCCAAGATCGGACAGGCGACTTAGGAAACACCATATATTTT. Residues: CASSQDRTGDLGNTIYF.